This record covers a single T cell receptor (beta chain). Its antigen is still unknown. The sample belongs to a study of CD8 T cells in ankylosing spondylitis. It was by quantitative 5'-RACE with molecular barcodes that TCR beta libraries were made. TCRdb re-derived calls from the 5' RACE reads in MiXCR, one entry per CDR3 protein. The data show around 770,000 distinct CDR3 sequences, around 20% seen once. Germline V gives CDR1 MDHEN, CDR2 SYDVKM. There are 14 residues in the CDR3. V dropped 9 bases and J dropped 0 bases, with 12 bases sitting between them. Notes on the study in general: CD8+ disease-linked clones were present at relatively low frequencies in blood. A TCR beta motif made of about eight highly homologous variants seemed typical of ankylosing spondylitis blood.

Material: blood, either unsorted or a sorted T cell fraction (not recorded which). The chain links TRBV28 to TRBJ2-1; D remains unclear. The sequence was obtained from a male donor with ankylosing spondylitis. CDR3 DNA: TGTGCCAGTGTAAGGTCGAGCTCCTACAATGAGCAGTTCTTC. Its translation is CASVRSSSYNEQFF.